The source of this TCR beta chain is a study of breast tumors, draining lymph nodes, adjacent tissues. Each CDR3 protein is one row after TCRdb ran MiXCR on the multiplex PCR reads. The repertoire has approximately 13,000 distinct CDR3 sequences, less than 85% of them found once; the top ten carry around two fifths. The V gene's germline CDR1 is ENHRY and CDR2 SYGVKD. The CDR3 totals 16 residues. Trimming cost V 4 bases and J 2 bases; bases outside gene matches: 10. The sequenced sample was tumor-adjacent breast tissue. The TCR was taken from a female donor with breast cancer. Some clones in this sample may be carry-over from other donors' samples. The chain uses TRBV10-3 and TRBJ2-7; TRBD2 matches at 8 bases. The CDR3 region is CAISGGLAGSPYEQYF. The CDR3 nucleotides are TGTGCCATCAGTGGGGGATTAGCGGGATCCCCCTACGAGCAGTACTTC.